Judged by abundance, the clone carrying this T cell receptor (beta chain) is medium-sized (0.01 to 0.1%). Its specificity is not known. CDR1 and CDR2 (germline): SGHDN, FVKESK. The CDR3 is 18 residues long. The ends lost 4 bases at V and 2 bases at J; junction bases unmatched: 12. Each library started from around 14 ng of total RNA using the QIAseq Immune Repertoire TCR panel. TCRdb ran MiXCR on the reads and lists one entry per CDR3 protein. Found here are 450 to 550 distinct CDR3 sequences, 8% to 13% of them singletons; the top ten hold about 30%. This specimen comes from a study of circulating CD8 cells and anti-PD-1 response in melanoma. Turning to the study itself: Patients received intravenous nivolumab, 3 mg/kg, every 2 weeks. Response groups: complete/partial responders versus stable/progressive non-responders.

Whole-study results and caveats: PD-1 and DPOS subsets showed similar, higher clonality than DNEG. Only baseline and M1 samples entered the published repertoire comparisons.

From live CD3+CD8+TCRalphabeta+ cells, four PD-1 and/or TIGIT subsets were sorted. The clonotype was recovered from a human donor with melanoma. The sequencing here drew on CD8+ T cells from PBMCs, taken at baseline or after one month of anti-PD-1 therapy (not recorded which). This chain uses TRBV14 with TRBJ2-3; 10 nucleotides align to TRBD2. The DNA of the CDR3 is TGTGCCAGCAGCCTTCGAATTACTAGCGGGATTTTCACAGATACGCAGTATTTT. Protein: CASSLRITSGIFTDTQYF.